Listed here is a single T cell receptor (beta chain). An amount of RNA that ranged from roughly 0.5 to 1 ug was reverse transcribed with random hexamers. The authors amplified TCR beta CDR3 across 54 Vbeta and 13 Jbeta using immunoSEQ multiplex PCR. TCRdb called the immunoSEQ multiplex PCR reads again in MiXCR, with one record for every CDR3 protein. Altogether around 180,000 distinct CDR3 sequences are present, approximately 95% being singletons, with the ten largest covering around 0.097%. These data come from a study of CD8 T cells in Susac syndrome. J was trimmed by 4 bases and V by 6 bases; bases with no gene match: 14. CDR1 and CDR2 from the germline V gene are KGHSH and LQKENI. This CDR3 is 16 amino acids long.

The clonotype originates from a human donor with multiple sclerosis. The rearrangement links TRBV18 to TRBJ1-1, with 7 bases identical to TRBD1. Sample: CD4+ T cells from PBMCs. The CDR3 bases are TGTGCCAGCTCGCGAAGGGACAGTTTGGGGAGCACTGAAGCTTTCTTT. Translating it yields CASSRRDSLGSTEAFF.